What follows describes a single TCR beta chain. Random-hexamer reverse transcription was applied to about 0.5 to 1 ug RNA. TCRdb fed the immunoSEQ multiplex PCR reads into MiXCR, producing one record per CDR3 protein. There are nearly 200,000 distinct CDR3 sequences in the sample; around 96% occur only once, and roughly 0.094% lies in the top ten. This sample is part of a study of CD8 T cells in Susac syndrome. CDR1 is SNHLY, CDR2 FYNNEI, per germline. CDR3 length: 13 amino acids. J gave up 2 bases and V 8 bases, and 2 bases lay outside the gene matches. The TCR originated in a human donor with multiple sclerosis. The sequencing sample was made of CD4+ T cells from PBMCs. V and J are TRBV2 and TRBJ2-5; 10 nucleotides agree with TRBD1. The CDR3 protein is CASDRGRQETQYF. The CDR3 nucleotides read TGTGCCAGCGACAGGGGGCGGCAAGAGACCCAGTACTTC. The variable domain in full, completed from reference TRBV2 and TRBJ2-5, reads EPEVTQTPSHQVTQMGQEVILRCVPISNHLYFYWYRQILGQKVEFLVSFYNNEISEKSEIFDDQFSVERPDGSNFTLKIRSTKLEDSAMYFCASDRGRQETQYFGPGTRLLVL.